The 21 T cell receptor beta chains below all came from one sample that was sequenced in a study of cytomegalovirus exposure and HLA in healthy donors (dated by TCRdb to between 2016 and 2019). The library was made by the immunoSEQ multiplex PCR assay. A mixture of 60 forward primers for TCR Vbeta segments and 13 reverse primers for TCR Jbeta segments was used in the multiplex PCR. TCRdb's version of the immuneACCESS table is confined to in-frame rearrangements and falls short of the full clone set. An unresolved V gene accounts for under half of the shortfall where checked; the remainder is of unknown origin. The sample yields approximately 70,000 clones; about 79% were counted once. The top ten clones comprise about 8.2% of the sample. The source material was PBMCs. All receptors derive from a man aged 55 to 70 in good health and CMV-seropositive.

About this clone: A read error may account for a junction end that differs from germline. The V call is TRBV7-9, the J call TRBJ2-6, with 7 bases fitting TRBD1. Germline loops: CDR1 SEHNR, CDR2 FQNEAQ (reference sequence). The length of the CDR3 is 19 residues. The CDR3 sequence is CASSPNSGQRTSGANGLTF. The DNA of the CDR3 is TGTGCCAGCAGCCCCAATTCGGGACAGCGGACCTCTGGGGCCAACGGCCTGACTTTC. Together with reference TRBV7-9 and TRBJ2-6, the CDR3 gives the full variable domain: DTGVSQNPRHKITKRGQNVTFRCDPISEHNRLYWYRQTLGQGPEFLTYFQNEAQLEKSRLLSDRFSAERPKGSFSTLEIQRTEQGDSAMYLCASSPNSGQRTSGANGLTFGAGSRLTVL.

This clone was picked up a small number of times. Other nucleotide sequences from this sample produce the same CDR3. The rearrangement links TRBV13 to TRBJ2-7; 14 bases are shared with TRBD2. Unmatched junction bases numbered 13, after V lost 5 bases and J lost 10 bases. CDR1 and CDR2 (germline): PRHDT, FYEKMQ (reference sequence). This CDR3 is 16 amino acids long. The CDR3 DNA sequence: TGTGCCAGCAGCCTGAGGACTAGCGGGGGGATTGTCGGACAGTACTTC. Translating gives CASSLRTSGGIVGQYF.

This sequence joins TRBV6-4 and TRBJ1-1; 7 bases fit TRBD1. V dropped 5 bases and J dropped 5; count of bases not matched to a gene: 8. The germline V gene encodes CDR1 MRHNA and CDR2 SNTAGT. The CDR3 extends over 14 amino acids. CDR3 region: CASSHGQAGTEAFF. CDR3 nucleotides: TGTGCCAGCAGTCACGGACAGGCTGGAACTGAAGCTTTCTTT.

This chain joins TRBV2 and TRBJ1-6, with D possibly matching TRBD1 (6 bases). Germline V CDR1 and CDR2: SNHLY, FYNNEI. The CDR3 loop spans 14 amino acids. Trimming removed 8 bases at V and 9 bases at J, with 17 bases between. The CDR3 DNA reads TGTGCCAGCCACAGGGAAGGAATTGGTTCACCCCTCCACTTT. As protein: CASHREGIGSPLHF.

This clone was seen more than once but under ten times. The chain combines TRBV29-1 with TRBJ2-1; 7 bases match TRBD2. The germline gives CDR1 SQVTM, CDR2 ANQGSEA. V lost 8 bases to trimming and J lost 12 bases; unmatched junction nucleotides: 19. This CDR3 comprises 14 residues. The CDR3 DNA follows: TGCAGCTTTATTGTTGAGAGGGTGTCGGGGGGGCAGTTCTTC. This gives the protein CSFIVERVSGGQFF.

In this sample, this clone turned up once. The chain recombines TRBV28 with TRBJ1-2; D may be TRBD1 (5 bases). The CDR3 spans 16 residues. The V end was cut by 7 bases, the J end by 0 bases, with 18 bases between. Germline lookup yields CDR1 MDHEN and CDR2 SYDVKM. CDR3 amino acids: CASISPGITANYGYTF. The CDR3 coding sequence is TGTGCCAGCATAAGCCCAGGGATTACGGCTAACTATGGCTACACCTTC.

The chain uses TRBV7-8 and TRBJ1-2; the match to TRBD1 covers 7 bases. The trim removed 4 bases at V and 4 bases at J, leaving 15 bases unmatched. The CDR3 totals 17 residues. CDR1 is SGHVS, CDR2 FQNEAQ, per germline. The CDR3 loop is CASSSQGVTPVGYGYTF. CDR3 DNA sequence: TGTGCCAGCAGCTCTCAGGGGGTAACCCCGGTGGGCTATGGCTACACCTTC. Full variable domain (missing parts from reference TRBV7-8 and TRBJ1-2): GAGVSQSPRYKVAKRGQDVALRCDPISGHVSLFWYQQALGQGPEFLTYFQNEAQLDKSGLPSDRFFAERPEGSVSTLKIQRTQQEDSAVYLCASSSQGVTPVGYGYTFGSGTRLTVV.

This rearrangement joins TRBV2 to TRBJ1-5, with a tentative D call TRBD1 (6 bases). Germline assignment: CDR1 SNHLY and CDR2 FYNNEI. The CDR3 covers 15 residues. V was shortened by 6 bases and J by 4 bases, with 16 bases between the two germline ends. In DNA, the CDR3 is TGTGCCAGCAGGGGGGGGCCGCAAGAGAATCAGCCCCAGCATTTT. Amino acids: CASRGGPQENQPQHF. The complete variable domain, with remaining parts taken from reference TRBV2 and TRBJ1-5, reads EPEVTQTPSHQVTQMGQEVILRCVPISNHLYFYWYRQILGQKVEFLVSFYNNEISEKSEIFDDQFSVERPDGSNFTLKIRSTKLEDSAMYFCASRGGPQENQPQHFGDGTRLSIL.

The DNA of the CDR3 is TGCGCCAGCAGGAAGACAGGGGTTGGGGAGACCCAGTACTTC. It codes for CASRKTGVGETQYF. The genes are TRBV10-2 and TRBJ2-5, with TRBD1 matching 8 bases. The CDR3 sequence is 14 residues long. CDR1 is WSHSY, CDR2 SAAADI, per germline. J gave up 5 bases and V 6 bases, and 8 bases lay outside the gene matches.

The chain has TRBV21-1 and TRBJ1-6; no DNA check was done on the table's D call, TRBD1. TRBV21-1 is given as a pseudogene. The CDR3 loop spans 14 amino acids. DNA of the CDR3: TGTGCCAGCATCCCAGGACAGGAAAGAGGACCCCTCCACTTT. Amino acids: CASIPGQERGPLHF.

This chain connects TRBV19 to TRBJ1-1, with TRBD1 as a possible D gene (6 bases). The germline CDR1 and CDR2 sequences are LNHDA and SQIVND (reference sequence). V was cut by 3 bases and J by 1 base, with 18 bases left in between. The CDR3 sequence is 17 residues long. The CDR3 spells CASSMARGRWGNTEAFF. The CDR3 coding sequence is TGTGCCAGTAGTATGGCCAGGGGACGGTGGGGGAACACTGAAGCTTTCTTT. Using reference TRBV19 and TRBJ1-1 for the parts outside the CDR3, the full variable domain is DGGITQSPKYLFRKEGQNVTLSCEQNLNHDAMYWYRQDPGQGLRLIYYSQIVNDFQKGDIAEGYSVSREKKESFPLTVTSAQKNPTAFYLCASSMARGRWGNTEAFFGQGTRLTVV.

The V and J genes are TRBV9 and TRBJ1-1, with 8 bases identical to TRBD1. Germline values: CDR1 SGDLS, CDR2 YYNGEE. V shed 1 base, J shed 9 bases, and the junction held 5 bases outside the gene matches. The CDR3 runs 13 residues. Here the CDR3 reads CASSVTGQGQAFF. DNA of the CDR3: TGTGCCAGCAGCGTAACAGGACAGGGCCAAGCTTTCTTT.

The V call is TRBV11-1, the J call TRBJ2-1; 10 bases are a match to TRBD2. J gave up 8 bases and V 1 base, and 5 bases lay outside the gene matches. The CDR3 consists of 15 residues. The germline V gene encodes CDR1 SGHAT and CDR2 FQDESV (reference sequence). CDR3 bases: TGTGCCAGCAGCTTAGTAGCTAGCGGGAGTTATGAGCAGTTCTTC. Protein product: CASSLVASGSYEQFF.

This clone was seen a handful of times. The J gene is TRBJ1-5, the V gene TRBV27; possibly TRBD1 for D (6 bases). Germline assignment: CDR1 MNHEY and CDR2 SMNVEV (reference sequence). Trimming cost V 3 bases and J 1 base, with 7 bases left between them. CDR3 size: 14 residues. CDR3 nucleotide sequence: TGTGCCAGCAGTTTCCAGGGGAGCAATCAGCCCCAGCATTTT. Translation gives CASSFQGSNQPQHF.

This clone was counted once. V and J are TRBV5-4 and TRBJ2-7; 10 nucleotides align to TRBD2. The CDR3 covers 15 residues. Germline V gives CDR1 SGHNT, CDR2 YYREEE (reference sequence). Trimming at V came to 2 bases and at J to 3 bases, leaving 5 bases not matched to a gene. CDR3 region: CASSLSGTSVYEQYF. CDR3 in DNA: TGTGCCAGCAGCTTATCCGGGACTAGCGTCTACGAGCAGTACTTC. Using reference TRBV5-4 and TRBJ2-7 for the parts outside the CDR3, the full variable domain is ETGVTQSPTHLIKTRGQQVTLRCSSQSGHNTVSWYQQALGQGPQFIFQYYREEENGRGNFPPRFSGLQFPNYSSELNVNALELDDSALYLCASSLSGTSVYEQYFGPGTRLTVT.

CDR3 protein: CASSPTGQVAEQYF. The CDR3 region has the DNA TGTGCCAGTAGTCCAACGGGACAGGTCGCCGAGCAGTACTTC. The chain uses TRBV19 and TRBJ2-7; TRBD1 matches at 8 bases. This CDR3 has 14 amino acids. Germline trimming cut 5 bases from V and 6 bases from J; bases unmatched to any gene: 9. Germline CDR1 and CDR2: LNHDA and SQIVND (reference sequence).

The rearrangement joins TRBV5-4 to TRBJ2-7, with D possibly matching TRBD2 (5 bases). This CDR3 spans 14 amino acids. V dropped 1 base and J dropped 2 bases, with 10 bases sitting between them. The germline CDR1 and CDR2 sequences are SGHNT and YYREEE (reference sequence). Written as DNA, the CDR3 is TGTGCCAGCAGCTTGACTAGGCCCCCCTACGAGCAGTACTTC. Translated, it gives CASSLTRPPYEQYF.

This clone was seen more than once but under ten times. The chain couples TRBV11-2 to TRBJ2-1; the match to TRBD1 covers 7 bases. The CDR3 runs to 15 residues. The V segment lost 5 bases and the J segment 7 bases; nucleotides outside the gene matches: 11. Per the germline V gene, CDR1 is SGHAT and CDR2 is FQNNGV. The CDR3 reads CASSLGQDLGNEQFF. The CDR3 DNA is TGTGCCAGCAGCCTCGGACAGGACCTGGGGAATGAGCAGTTCTTC. Full variable domain (missing parts from reference TRBV11-2 and TRBJ2-1): EAGVAQSPRYKIIEKRQSVAFWCNPISGHATLYWYQQILGQGPKLLIQFQNNGVVDDSQLPKDRFSAERLKGVDSTLKIQPAKLEDSAVYLCASSLGQDLGNEQFFGPGTRLTVL.

The genes are TRBV5-5 and TRBJ1-3, with D hard to call. CDR3 length: 14 residues. The V gene's germline CDR1 is SGHKS and CDR2 YYEKEE (reference sequence). V was pared by 2 bases and J by 2 bases, with 8 bases between. This chain's CDR3 is CASSLGGTGNTIYF. The CDR3 DNA reads TGTGCCAGCAGCTTAGGAGGAACTGGAAACACCATATATTTT.

This clone has only a few counts. The V gene is TRBV6-5, the J gene TRBJ1-5; 8 bases fit TRBD1. This CDR3 region has 14 residues. J lost 5 bases, V lost 6 bases, and 6 bases had no gene match. Germline assignment: CDR1 MNHEY and CDR2 SVGAGI. CDR3 residues: CASSSDRVYQPQHF. In DNA, the CDR3 is TGTGCCAGCAGCTCGGACAGGGTATATCAGCCCCAGCATTTT.

This sequence joins TRBV7-9 and TRBJ1-1; D is unresolved. Germline assignment: CDR1 SEHNR and CDR2 FQNEAQ (reference sequence). This CDR3 contains 13 residues. The V end was cut by 1 base, the J end by 3 bases, with 6 bases between. In nucleotides, the CDR3 is TGTGCCAGCAGCTTAGTCGGGTACACTGAAGCTTTCTTT. Translation gives CASSLVGYTEAFF.